Here is one TCR beta chain with its context. This sample was taken from a study of blood T cell repertoires in COVID-19. Study-wide context: Acute and convalescent COVID-19 samples came from the United States, Italy and Spain. Sources were T cells, B-cell-depleted T cells, or PBMCs; the material itself was cDNA or gDNA.

CDR1 and CDR2 (germline): SSHAT, FNYEAQ (reference sequence). The CDR3 covers 16 residues. V was trimmed by 1 base and J by 0 bases, leaving 9 bases between them. Sequencing was performed with immunoSEQ multiplex PCR; in TCRdb, only in-frame clones are kept and a portion is missing. The table lists about 340,000 clones, around 88% of them singletons, with around 3% in the top ten. Specimen: peripheral blood. The TCR originated in a man under 40 with active or convalescent COVID-19. The chain joins TRBV7-7 to TRBJ2-2, with D uncertain. The CDR3 bases are TGTGCCAGCAGCTTAGATTTAGCACCGAACACCGGGGAGCTGTTTTTT. It yields the protein CASSLDLAPNTGELFF.